What follows is one T cell receptor (beta chain) and its context. As yet, its antigen is unknown. These data belong to a study of blood T cells in healthy people across ages. Overall study context: With template switching, about one barcoded beta molecule was captured per two T cells. Study-level findings and limits: Both naive CD4+ cell counts and diversity were greater in long-lived donors than in aged donors.

Samples each yielded at least 5.5 micrograms of total RNA. It was with a sample-barcoded 5' primer and a J-beta primer mix that a second PCR of about 6 to 12 cycles was run. One entry per CDR3 protein results from TCRdb running MiXCR on the 5' RACE reads. The sample lists hundreds of thousands of distinct CDR3 sequences, roughly 35% seen once, with 13% in the top ten. Sequencing used blood. This receptor was taken from a man between 18 and 35 years old in good health.

The DNA for the CDR3 is TGCGCCAGCAGCCAAGGGGTGAGCGGTAACTATGGCTACACCTTC. Translation gives CASSQGVSGNYGYTF. The chain has TRBV4-3 and TRBJ1-2; D not resolved. The ends were cut back, 1 base at V and 1 base at J, with 10 bases in the middle. The CDR3 consists of 15 residues. The germline V gene encodes CDR1 LGHNA and CDR2 YSLEER.